This is a list of T cell receptor beta chains from one sample in a study of T cells after yellow fever vaccination. TCRdb re-called the 5' RACE reads with MiXCR, one entry per CDR3 protein. This sample has about 150,000 distinct CDR3 sequences, with about 6.2% found just once. The specimen was CD4+ T cells sorted from PBMCs, collected 10 days after the yellow fever booster vaccination. All receptors come from a man aged 25-45 years who received the YFV17D yellow fever vaccine. CDR3s include the opening cysteine and the closing phenylalanine or tryptophan. A D gene is named only where the DNA matches it firmly. Rows may omit the clone size; those that give it use once, few, many or a size class.

CSARDPLGLAGSNEQFF	TGCAGTGCTAGAGACCCCCTAGGTCTAGCGGGATCCAATGAGCAGTTCTTC	TRBV20-1	TRBJ2-1	TRBD2	many
CSVLATGELFF	TGCAGCGTTCTAGCCACCGGGGAGCTGTTTTTT	TRBV29-1	TRBJ2-2	.	many
CASSIDGGTDTQYF	TGTGCCAGTAGTATAGATGGGGGCACAGATACGCAGTATTTT	TRBV19	TRBJ2-3	.	few
CASSSRDAYEQYF	TGTGCCAGCAGCAGCCGGGACGCCTACGAGCAGTACTTC	TRBV5-5	TRBJ2-7	.	few
CASSAGQAAYEQYF	TGTGCCAGCAGTGCGGGACAGGCCGCCTACGAGCAGTACTTC	TRBV6-1	TRBJ2-7	TRBD1	once
CASSAGTSGYQETQYF	TGCGCCAGCAGCGCCGGGACTAGCGGGTACCAAGAGACCCAGTACTTC	TRBV5-1	TRBJ2-5	TRBD2	.
CASSPYTAANTEAFF	TGTGCCAGCAGTCCGTACACGGCCGCGAACACTGAAGCTTTCTTT	TRBV12-3/TRBV12-4	TRBJ1-1	.	many
CASSHRHRDQETQYF	TGCGCCAGCAGCCACCGACACCGGGACCAAGAGACCCAGTACTTC	TRBV5-1	TRBJ2-5	.	many
CSARLRGLLDEQYF	TGCAGTGCTAGGTTAAGGGGGCTCCTTGACGAGCAGTACTTC	TRBV20-1	TRBJ2-7	TRBD1	many
CASSVEAGGYGYTF	TGTGCCAGCAGCGTAGAGGCAGGTGGCTATGGCTACACCTTC	TRBV9	TRBJ1-2	.	many
CASSSLGNTDTQYF	TGTGCCAGCAGCTCCTTGGGAAACACAGATACGCAGTATTTT	TRBV5-5	TRBJ2-3	.	many
CASSQEGQLGRNEQFF	TGCGCCAGCAGCCAAGAGGGACAGTTAGGGCGGAATGAGCAGTTCTTC	TRBV4-3	TRBJ2-1	TRBD1	many
CASSYPTSGGLGEQFF	TGTGCCAGCAGTTACCCTACTAGCGGGGGCCTTGGAGAGCAGTTCTTC	TRBV6-5	TRBJ2-1	TRBD2	many
CASSGEGGGTYNEQFF	TGCGCCAGCAGCGGGGAAGGGGGAGGGACCTACAATGAGCAGTTCTTC	TRBV5-1	TRBJ2-1	.	few
CASSLQLRGPSLYEQYF	TGTGCCAGCAGCCTTCAACTCAGGGGGCCGTCTCTCTACGAGCAGTACTTC	TRBV7-2	TRBJ2-7	TRBD1	many
CASSLGTGGGNEQFF	TGTGCCAGCAGCCTTGGGACAGGGGGCGGGAATGAGCAGTTCTTC	TRBV7-9	TRBJ2-1	TRBD1	many
CSVARVLNTGELFF	TGCAGCGTTGCCAGGGTCCTGAACACCGGGGAGCTGTTTTTT	TRBV29-1	TRBJ2-2	.	many
CSARGVGGDVSNQPQHF	TGCAGTGCTAGAGGGGTCGGGGGCGATGTAAGCAATCAGCCCCAGCATTTT	TRBV20-1	TRBJ1-5	.	few
CASSSLGGRSYNEQFF	TGTGCCAGCAGCAGTCTAGGCGGGAGGTCCTACAATGAGCAGTTCTTC	TRBV7-3	TRBJ2-1	TRBD2	many
CASSYSGREVYGYTF	TGTGCCAGCAGTTACTCGGGCAGGGAGGTCTATGGCTACACCTTC	TRBV6-5	TRBJ1-2	.	few
CASSQLYRDRKEQFF	TGTGCCAGCAGCCAACTCTACCGGGACCGCAAAGAGCAGTTCTTC	TRBV7-6	TRBJ2-1	.	many
CASSFWTGVLETQYF	TGTGCCAGCAGCTTCTGGACGGGGGTGTTGGAGACCCAGTACTTC	TRBV7-9	TRBJ2-5	.	many
CASHLGQNNEQFF	TGTGCCAGCCACCTGGGACAGAACAATGAGCAGTTCTTC	TRBV18	TRBJ2-1	TRBD1	many
CACTSTANTGELFF	TGTGCCTGTACCAGTACCGCGAACACCGGGGAGCTGTTTTTT	TRBV30	TRBJ2-2	.	many
CASRKRDRYNEQFF	TGTGCCAGTCGAAAAAGGGACAGGTACAATGAGCAGTTCTTC	TRBV19	TRBJ2-1	TRBD1	few
CASSPTGQGSTDTQYF	TGTGCCAGCAGCCCGACGGGACAGGGAAGCACGGATACGCAGTATTTT	TRBV7-2	TRBJ2-3	TRBD1	many
CATSRPGPPAEKLFF	TGTGCCACCAGCAGACCGGGACCCCCCGCGGAAAAACTGTTTTTT	TRBV15	TRBJ1-4	.	few
CSVLAGEETQYF	TGCAGCGTACTAGCGGGAGAAGAGACCCAGTACTTC	TRBV29-1	TRBJ2-5	TRBD2	many
CASSLSSGSYEQYF	TGCGCCAGCAGCTTATCTAGCGGGAGTTACGAGCAGTACTTC	TRBV5-1	TRBJ2-7	TRBD2	many
CASRPGTGRTGELFF	TGTGCCAGCAGGCCCGGGACAGGGCGCACCGGGGAGCTGTTTTTT	TRBV12-3/TRBV12-4	TRBJ2-2	TRBD1	many
CASSRHGTLEQYF	TGTGCCAGCAGCCGACATGGAACGTTGGAGCAGTACTTC	TRBV12-3/TRBV12-4	TRBJ2-7	.	many
CATSRAREETQYF	TGTGCCACCAGCAGAGCCAGGGAAGAGACCCAGTACTTC	TRBV15	TRBJ2-5	.	few
CATSRRDRGTLAKNIQYF	TGTGCCACCAGCCGCCGGGACAGGGGGACACTAGCCAAAAACATTCAGTACTTC	TRBV15	TRBJ2-4	TRBD1	many
CASGLGSRDEQFF	TGTGCTAGTGGCTTAGGCTCTCGGGATGAGCAGTTCTTC	TRBV12-5	TRBJ2-1	.	many
CASSPTGDYEQYF	TGTGCCAGCAGCCCGACAGGGGACTACGAGCAGTACTTC	TRBV7-9	TRBJ2-7	TRBD1	many
CASSLRYTNSAKWTQYF	TGTGCCAGCAGCTTACGATATACGAACAGTGCCAAGTGGACCCAGTACTTC	TRBV7-6	TRBJ2-5	.	many
CSATAGGRGGEQFF	TGCAGTGCTACAGCGGGAGGCCGAGGGGGTGAGCAGTTCTTC	TRBV20-1	TRBJ2-1	TRBD2	many
CSVAGQGVETQYF	TGCAGCGTTGCGGGACAGGGGGTCGAGACCCAGTACTTC	TRBV29-1	TRBJ2-5	TRBD1	many
CASSQARPSGIDEQYF	TGCGCCAGCAGCCAAGCTCGGCCTAGCGGGATAGACGAGCAGTACTTC	TRBV4-3	TRBJ2-7	TRBD2	many
CASSSGGLGSDTQYF	TGTGCCAGCAGCTCCGGGGGACTAGGATCAGATACGCAGTATTTT	TRBV7-3	TRBJ2-3	TRBD2	many
CASSRLAGATYNEQFF	TGCGCCAGCAGCCGTCTAGCGGGAGCCACCTACAATGAGCAGTTCTTC	TRBV5-1	TRBJ2-1	TRBD2	few
CSAIPAGTYEQYF	TGCAGTGCTATCCCCGCGGGAACCTACGAGCAGTACTTC	TRBV20-1	TRBJ2-7	.	many
CASSSGTGYQYQETQYF	TGCGCCAGCAGCTCCGGGACAGGGTATCAGTACCAAGAGACCCAGTACTTC	TRBV5-1	TRBJ2-5	TRBD1	many
CASSFQTKAGQFF	TGCGCCAGCAGCTTCCAAACCAAGGCGGGGCAGTTCTTC	TRBV5-1	TRBJ2-1	.	many
CASSRQGRDQPQHF	TGTGCCAGCAGCCGACAGGGGCGGGATCAGCCCCAGCATTTT	TRBV5-4	TRBJ1-5	TRBD1	.
CASGHRENTGELFF	TGTGCCAGCGGGCACCGAGAGAACACCGGGGAGCTGTTTTTT	TRBV6-5	TRBJ2-2	.	many
CSVGDGLAKNIQYF	TGCAGCGTTGGGGACGGTCTAGCCAAAAACATTCAGTACTTC	TRBV29-1	TRBJ2-4	.	many
CASSPGTSGSNEQFF	TGTGCCAGCAGCCCTGGGACTAGCGGGAGCAATGAGCAGTTCTTC	TRBV11-2	TRBJ2-1	TRBD2	many
CASSLGTLHGELFF	TGTGCTAGCAGCCTCGGGACTTTGCACGGGGAGCTGTTTTTT	TRBV7-7	TRBJ2-2	.	many
CAIKAILPPDGELFF	TGTGCCATCAAGGCAATCCTACCTCCGGACGGGGAGCTGTTTTTT	TRBV10-3	TRBJ2-2	.	many
CASSTPLAGGPNEQFF	TGCGCCAGCAGCACCCCGTTAGCGGGAGGGCCGAATGAGCAGTTCTTC	TRBV5-1	TRBJ2-1	TRBD2	many
CASSQRLANIQYF	TGTGCCAGCAGCCAGAGGTTGGCAAACATTCAGTACTTC	TRBV14	TRBJ2-4	.	many
CASSLSPGDKGSPLHF	TGTGCCAGCAGCTTAAGCCCGGGCGATAAGGGATCACCCCTCCACTTT	TRBV7-2	TRBJ1-6	.	.
CSAYEGGSNQPQHF	TGCAGTGCTTACGAGGGGGGCAGCAATCAGCCCCAGCATTTT	TRBV20-1	TRBJ1-5	.	many
CASSSREASLSYEQYF	TGTGCCAGCAGTTCCCGCGAAGCGTCTCTGTCCTACGAGCAGTACTTC	TRBV2	TRBJ2-7	.	many